This T cell receptor (beta chain) was identified during a study of Graves' ophthalmopathy and Graves' hyperthyroidism (dated by TCRdb to 2017 to 2018). With respect to the entire study: Peripheral blood was collected before any treatment was given, at the time of initial diagnosis. To tell Graves' ophthalmopathy apart from Graves' hyperthyroidism, and to predict which patients would progress to ophthalmopathy, the study relied on TCR beta repertoire signatures. In total, under 150 blood samples were TCR-sequenced: fewer than 50 ophthalmopathy, some 75 hyperthyroidism and roughly 17 hyperthyroidism-to-ophthalmopathy patients. To explore V-J signatures distinguishing ophthalmopathy from hyperthyroidism, a discovery set of 100 patients (roughly 45 ophthalmopathy, 57 stable hyperthyroidism) was enrolled. An independent validation cohort was composed of some 19 hyperthyroidism patients and around 16 patients who later progressed from hyperthyroidism to ophthalmopathy. In 6 or 7 hyperthyroidism patients, T-cell repertoires of thyroid tissue and blood were compared. Once sampling was done, hyperthyroidism patients were given methimazole at a starting dose of 30 mg daily, while ophthalmopathy patients were given high-dose intravenous methylprednisolone. The 90 or so discovery patients were randomly split 7:3 into training and test sets.

For repertoire sequencing, TCR beta CDR3 regions were amplified from RNA transcripts. HTBI primers and the Qiagen OneStep RT-PCR kit were used in a first-round RT-PCR, which was followed by a second-round multiplex PCR, size selection and purification. Sequencing of the libraries was carried out on an Illumina HiSeq2000 in paired-end mode with 100 bp reads. In the source study's methods: SOAPnuke was used to process the reads, throwing out any read that had adapters, had uncalled bases, had a mean Phred below 15, or lacked an exact constant-primer or identifier match. High-quality paired reads were merged with COPE v1.2.5. Each unique nucleotide sequence was treated as a clonotype, and MiTCR v1.1 was used to align the clonotypes to the IMGT TRB V, D and J references. Only V-J combinations with frequency above 0.0001 were analysed, covering over 99% of repertoires. For each V-J combination, a TCR clonal expansion and chaos score was defined as F50 clonal expansion divided by the chaos observed in the TCRdist matrix. Welch's t-statistics and random forest were used to narrow the features down to over ten V-J combinations, which were then fed into a naive Bayes classifier. The similarity between thyroid and blood repertoires was quantified using the Morisita-Horn index. TCRdb applied fastp at Q25 and MiXCR to the public reads, then kept only in-frame beta chains. Every CDR3 protein is listed once, alongside the most common genes and DNA of its rows. The V and J calls come from TCRdb's annotation, not from the publication. The sample yields hundreds of thousands of distinct CDR3 sequences; 21% were counted once. Of the sample, 2.5% to 3.5% falls within the top ten clones.

In this sample, this clonotype turned up many times. Its antigen remains undetermined. No much larger clonotype is one base removed from it; base qualities were not supplied. In the germline V gene, CDR1 corresponds to MDHEN and CDR2 to SYDVKM. Ends trimmed: V by 5 bases, J by 0 bases; bases unmatched to a gene: 10. The CDR3 numbers 16 residues from cysteine through phenylalanine. The DNA shown is the 48-base CDR3, in frame from base 1. Hyperthyroidism was defined as stable when no progression to ophthalmopathy occurred within 18 months of follow-up. Patients with hyperthyroidism were aged 18 to 65 years, had been newly diagnosed, and had a disease duration of less than 2 months. Patients were excluded if they had other autoimmune diseases, uncontrolled infections, pregnancy or lactation. Clinical symptoms, serum thyroxine, TRAb, thyroid ultrasound and orbital computed tomography formed the basis of the diagnosis. Using Ficoll-Paque density gradient centrifugation, PBMCs were isolated from approximately 11 ml of fresh peripheral blood. Total RNA was extracted with Trizol reagent and quality-checked on an Agilent 2100 Bioanalyzer.

Study-level results and caveats: Sample size was not statistically predetermined, and group allocation was not concealed from the investigators. In validation, the model predicted ophthalmopathy progression with about 64% sensitivity and 72.22% specificity; roughly 12 predicted patients were CT-confirmed with GO in a median of about 6.1 months. Most expanded thyroid clonotypes with a frequency above 0.001 also appeared in blood, which suggests that blood repertoires may reflect the immune response in the thyroid. In cross-validation, the 13-signature model distinguished ophthalmopathy from stable hyperthyroidism with 85% to 90% sensitivity and around 81% specificity, and in the test set the corresponding values were around 80% and 75%.

Sequenced sample: peripheral blood. The TCR comes from a woman aged 18-30 years with stable Graves' hyperthyroidism. Donor details come from another sample of the same person, matched by shared clones. Recombination connected TRBV28 to TRBJ2-7; the junction holds 7 bases that match TRBD2. The DNA sequence is as follows: TGTGCCAGCAGTCTATTAGCGGGTGCCAGCTCCTACGAGCAGTACTTC. This codes for CASSLLAGASSYEQYF. Full variable domain (CDR3 extended with the reference TRBV28 and TRBJ2-7 proteins): DVKVTQSSRYLVKRTGEKVFLECVQDMDHENMFWYRQDPGLGLRLIYFSYDVKMKEKGDIPEGYSVSREKKERFSLILESASTNQTSMYLCASSLLAGASSYEQYFGPGTRLTVT.